This record looks at one TCR beta chain sequence and its context. The record originates from a study of blood T cell repertoires in COVID-19. About the research overall: Italy, Spain and the United States were the sources of the convalescent and acute COVID-19 samples. Sources were T cells, B-cell-depleted T cells, or PBMCs; the material itself was cDNA or gDNA.

Sequencing was performed with immunoSEQ multiplex PCR; in TCRdb, only in-frame clones are kept and a portion is missing. The sample holds 250,000 to 300,000 clones, roughly 85% seen once. The CDR3 runs 17 residues. V trimming: 1 base; J trimming: 4 bases; junction bases outside the gene matches: 6. Germline loops: CDR1 MGHRA, CDR2 YSYEKL. The sequence came from a woman in her seventies with acute or convalescent COVID-19. V gene TRBV4-1 combines with J gene TRBJ1-3; TRBD1 matches at 11 bases. Sequenced: peripheral blood. The CDR3 loop reads CASSQGTGGVRGNTIYF. For the CDR3, the DNA is TGCGCCAGCAGCCAAGGGACAGGGGGCGTGAGGGGAAACACCATATATTTT.